One sample yielded the 5 T cell receptor beta chains listed below, sequenced in a study of technical replicates of blood from a few donors. Profiled with immunoSEQ multiplex PCR; TCRdb holds only in-frame clones, not every one. The sample has 75,000 to 100,000 clones; roughly 96% are singletons. The sequenced sample consisted of T cells isolated from PBMCs. The receptors stem from a human donor in good health.

The rearrangement uses TRBV7-7 and TRBJ2-1; 8 nucleotides line up with TRBD1. Germline CDR1 reads SSHAT; CDR2 reads FNYEAQ (reference sequence). The CDR3 covers 13 residues. The CDR3, as DNA: TGTGCTAGCGCAGACAGGGGAGACAATGAGCAGTTCTTC. As protein: CASADRGDNEQFF.

V gene TRBV4-1 combines with J gene TRBJ2-2; 10 positions agree with TRBD2. The CDR3 covers 17 residues. Germline V gives CDR1 MGHRA, CDR2 YSYEKL. V shed 0 bases and J 8 bases; nucleotides not matched to a gene: 9. CDR3 region: CASSQDQRGGSWGELFF. The DNA for the CDR3 is TGCGCCAGCAGCCAAGATCAGCGGGGGGGCTCATGGGGGGAGCTGTTTTTT.

This chain links TRBV11-1 with TRBJ2-1, with 7 bases identical to TRBD2. CDR1 is SGHAT, CDR2 FQDESV, per germline (reference sequence). CDR3 length equals 17 residues. J was trimmed by 0 bases and V by 2 bases; bases with no gene match: 7. CDR3 in DNA: TGTGCCAGCAGCTTAACCCGAGCGGGGAGCTCCTACAATGAGCAGTTCTTC. The encoded protein is CASSLTRAGSSYNEQFF.

The J gene is TRBJ1-5, the V gene TRBV7-9, with no clear D. CDR1 is SEHNR, CDR2 FQNEAQ, per germline (reference sequence). CDR3 length equals 15 residues. Trimming removed 0 bases from V and 6 bases from J, with 12 bases in between. The CDR3 sequence: CASSLATSSGQPQHF. CDR3 nucleotides: TGTGCCAGCAGCTTAGCTACCAGTTCAGGTCAGCCCCAGCATTTT.

The chain is built from TRBV28 and TRBJ2-7; no clear D gene. V was shortened by 5 bases and J by 3 bases, with 5 bases between the two germline ends. The CDR3 runs 11 residues. Germline lookup yields CDR1 MDHEN and CDR2 SYDVKM. The CDR3: CASSRSYEQYF. CDR3 DNA: TGTGCCAGCAGTCGTAGCTACGAGCAGTACTTC.